The next 2 T cell receptor beta chains were all read from a single sample in a study of blood T cell repertoires in COVID-19. Sequencing was performed with immunoSEQ multiplex PCR; in TCRdb, only in-frame clones are kept and a portion is missing. The data contain about 280,000 clones, roughly 90% of them singletons. Sequenced material: peripheral blood. Receptors originate from a woman aged 50 to 65 who had recovered from COVID-19.

The genes are TRBV2 and TRBJ1-6; D ambiguous. This CDR3 comprises 13 residues. V was pared by 2 bases and J by 6 bases, with 5 bases between. Germline V lookup: CDR1 SNHLY, CDR2 FYNNEI. The CDR3 DNA reads as TGTGCCAGCAGTGAACAGATTAATTCACCCCTCCACTTT. Translated: CASSEQINSPLHF.

The chain combines TRBV20-1 with TRBJ1-5, with no clear D. V was shortened by 3 bases and J by 1 base, with 13 bases between the two germline ends. Germline V CDR1 and CDR2: DFQATT, SNEGSKA (reference sequence). This CDR3 has 15 amino acids. The CDR3 bases are TGCAGTGCTAGTCCTCTCGCCGGGAGCAATCAGCCCCAGCATTTT. The encoded protein is CSASPLAGSNQPQHF.